This is a list of T cell receptor beta chains from one sample in a study of blood T cell repertoires in COVID-19. Some clones are missing from TCRdb's copy, which holds only in-frame ones; the method was immunoSEQ multiplex PCR. Found here are fewer than 250,000 clones, around 90% of them singletons; the top ten hold approximately 16%. Sequences were obtained from PBMCs or T cells enriched from blood (not recorded which). The receptors were sampled from a man aged 30 to 39 who had been exposed to COVID-19. Both conserved end residues are part of each CDR3. The D gene is left open where the match is weak. A row's size may be missing; if present it is once, few, many or a size class.

j_gene	abundance	d_gene	v_gene	CDR3nt	CDR3aa
TRBJ1-1	.	.	TRBV11-2	TGTGCCAGCAGCTTAGGCAGGAACACTGAAGCTTTCTTT	CASSLGRNTEAFF
TRBJ1-1	.	.	TRBV7-8	TGTGCCAGCAGCATGAACAGGGTGGGAGGGACTGAAGCTTTCTTT	CASSMNRVGGTEAFF
TRBJ1-1	.	TRBD1	TRBV4-2	TGTGCCAGCAGCCAAGACTTATTCCGGGACAGAAGGAACACTGAAGCTTTCTTT	CASSQDLFRDRRNTEAFF
TRBJ2-1	once	TRBD2	TRBV5-1	TGCGCCAGCAGCTTGGGGGCTAGCGGGGGATACAATGAGCAGTTCTTC	CASSLGASGGYNEQFF
TRBJ1-1	once	TRBD1	TRBV9	TGTGCCAGCAGCGCTGACAGGGTGGGTGAAGCTTTCTTT	CASSADRVGEAFF
TRBJ2-1	.	.	TRBV4-1	TGCGCCAGCAAATCAGGGGACTCCTACAATGAGCAGTTCTTC	CASKSGDSYNEQFF
TRBJ2-3	.	.	TRBV15	TGTGCCACCAGCAGAGATCTGGGCGACAGGTGGTTGACAGATACGCAGTATTTT	CATSRDLGDRWLTDTQYF
TRBJ1-4	.	.	TRBV4-1	TGCGCCAGCAGCCACCGGGAAGGGAGCGAAAAACTGTTTTTT	CASSHREGSEKLFF
TRBJ2-3	.	.	TRBV27	TGTGCCAGCAGTTTATTTGGGGGCCGGGTTAGTAAAGATACGCAGTATTTT	CASSLFGGRVSKDTQYF
TRBJ2-2	.	TRBD2	TRBV4-3	TGCGCCAGCAGCCAAGAAGCTAGCGGGGGGGCCAAGGAGCTGTTTTTT	CASSQEASGGAKELFF
TRBJ2-1	.	TRBD2	TRBV27	TGTGCCAGCAGTGATAGACAGGGACTAGCGGGGAACAATGAGCAGTTCTTC	CASSDRQGLAGNNEQFF
TRBJ2-7	.	TRBD1	TRBV19	TGTGCCAGTAGTATACGGACAGGCGCCTACGAGCAGTACTTC	CASSIRTGAYEQYF
TRBJ2-3	few	TRBD2	TRBV6-4	TGTGCCAGCAGTGACTCAGGACCGGGGGGGCCAGATACGCAGTATTTT	CASSDSGPGGPDTQYF
TRBJ2-7	.	.	TRBV25-1	TGTGCCAGCAGTACCCGGACAATTTACGAGCAGTACTTC	CASSTRTIYEQYF
TRBJ1-2	.	TRBD1	TRBV5-5	TGTGCCAGCAGCCGGGACAGGGGGGATGGCTACACCTTC	CASSRDRGDGYTF
TRBJ2-3	.	TRBD2	TRBV28	TGTGCCAGCAGTTTATTGGGCCTAGCGGGGGAGACAGATACGCAGTATTTT	CASSLLGLAGETDTQYF
TRBJ2-1	.	TRBD1	TRBV7-7	TGTGCCAGCAGCTCAGACAGGGGAGGATACAATGAGCAGTTCTTC	CASSSDRGGYNEQFF
TRBJ1-4	few	TRBD1	TRBV4-1	TGCGCCAGCAGTCCGAGGACAGGGGGTGAAAAACTGTTTTTT	CASSPRTGGEKLFF
TRBJ1-2	.	.	TRBV5-4	TGTGCCAGCAGGTCCTTCAGTGGTCCCAACTATGGCTACACCTTC	CASRSFSGPNYGYTF
TRBJ1-1	few	.	TRBV6-2/TRBV6-3	TGTGCCAGCAGTTATAAGAGGAACACTGAAGCTTTCTTT	CASSYKRNTEAFF
TRBJ1-5	.	.	TRBV16	TGTGCCAGCAGCCAGCGGTTCGGCAATCAGCCCCAGCATTTT	CASSQRFGNQPQHF
TRBJ1-4	.	.	TRBV15	TGTGCCACCAGCAGAGATCGGACACCAATCGAAAAACTGTTTTTT	CATSRDRTPIEKLFF
TRBJ2-1	once	TRBD2	TRBV14	TGTGCCAGCAGCCCTCTAGCGGGGATTGGGGATGAGCAGTTCTTC	CASSPLAGIGDEQFF
TRBJ1-4	.	.	TRBV6-5	TGTGCCAGCAGTTACCTCAGGTCCAGGGTAACTGAAAAACTGTTTTTT	CASSYLRSRVTEKLFF
TRBJ2-7	.	TRBD2	TRBV6-6	TGTGCCAGCAGTTACGGGCCTAGCGGGGTAGGCGAGCAGTACTTC	CASSYGPSGVGEQYF
TRBJ2-3	once	.	TRBV12-3/TRBV12-4	TGTGCCAGCAGTTACTTTGTAGATACGCAGTATTTT	CASSYFVDTQYF
TRBJ1-5	.	TRBD1	TRBV4-2	TGTGCCAGCAGCCAACGAGGACAGGGACAGTTCAATCAGCCCCAGCATTTT	CASSQRGQGQFNQPQHF
TRBJ1-1	.	.	TRBV7-9	TGTGCCAGCAGCATCCGGACAGCGAACACTGAAGCTTTCTTT	CASSIRTANTEAFF
TRBJ2-1	.	TRBD1	TRBV11-1	TGTGCCAGCAGATGGGACAGCATCTCCTACAATGAGCAGTTCTTC	CASRWDSISYNEQFF
TRBJ1-3	.	.	TRBV7-3	TGTGCCCCCCCCGCGCCCATATATTTT	CAPPAPIYF
TRBJ1-2	.	TRBD1	TRBV5-1	TGCGCCAGCAGCTTGGAAACAGGGGGCGGCTACACCTTC	CASSLETGGGYTF
TRBJ2-3	.	.	TRBV6-4	TGTGCCAGCAGTGAAGGGGGGGGGAGCACAGATACGCAGTATTTT	CASSEGGGSTDTQYF
TRBJ2-6	.	.	TRBV11-1	TGTGCCAGCAGCGCCAGGTCGCTCAACGTCCTGACTTTC	CASSARSLNVLTF
TRBJ1-6	.	.	TRBV6-5	TGTGCCAGCAGTCTTAACGGGAATTCACCCCTCCACTTT	CASSLNGNSPLHF
TRBJ2-3	.	.	TRBV5-1	TGCGCCAGCAGCTTGGTGCTAGGCACAGATACGCAGTATTTT	CASSLVLGTDTQYF
TRBJ2-1	.	.	TRBV11-3	TGTGCCAGCAGCTTAGCGCCCACTAATGAGCAGTTCTTC	CASSLAPTNEQFF
TRBJ1-1	.	.	TRBV18	TGTGCCAGCTCACCCCGAACCGGGGGTCAGAACACTGAAGCTTTCTTT	CASSPRTGGQNTEAFF
TRBJ2-5	.	.	TRBV2	TGTGCCAGCAGTGGGACCACGCAGGGAGAGACCCAGTACTTC	CASSGTTQGETQYF
TRBJ2-3	.	TRBD2	TRBV5-1	TGCGCCAGCAGCTTGGCCCTAGCGGGGGGCACAGATACGCAGTATTTT	CASSLALAGGTDTQYF
TRBJ2-3	.	.	TRBV4-1	TGCGCCAGCAGCCAAGGGGCCGCGAAGGATACGCAGTATTTT	CASSQGAAKDTQYF
TRBJ2-7	.	.	TRBV30	TGTGCCGCAATGGGTGGGACAATCAACTCCTACGAGCAGTACTTC	CAAMGGTINSYEQYF
TRBJ1-5	.	.	TRBV7-6	TGTGCCAGCAGCCCGAGTAGAGGGTATCAGCCCCAGCATTTT	CASSPSRGYQPQHF
TRBJ1-6	.	.	TRBV18	TGTGCCAGCTCACCACCGACCTATCAAGGGGTTATCGATTCACCCCTCCACTTT	CASSPPTYQGVIDSPLHF
TRBJ2-1	.	TRBD2	TRBV7-9	TGTGCCAGCAGTTTAGCATTTGCGGGGGGCATGGCCGTTGAGCAGTTCTTC	CASSLAFAGGMAVEQFF
TRBJ1-1	few	.	TRBV19	TGTGCCAGTAGTACCTTCGGGGGGGTTCTCGGGAACACTGAAGCTTTCTTT	CASSTFGGVLGNTEAFF
TRBJ2-5	.	TRBD2	TRBV7-2	TGTGCCAGCAGCTTAGGACTAGCGGGGGGAGAGACCCAGTACTTC	CASSLGLAGGETQYF
TRBJ2-1	.	.	TRBV4-1	TGCGCCAGCAGCCCCCGAGCACTCAATGAGCAGTTCTTC	CASSPRALNEQFF
TRBJ1-6	.	TRBD1	TRBV5-1	TGCGCCAGCAGCTTGGAAGGGGGCGCGGATTCACCCCTCCACTTT	CASSLEGGADSPLHF
TRBJ1-4	.	.	TRBV6-5	TGTGCCAGCAGTTACTCTGTGGGGGGGAAACTGTTTTTT	CASSYSVGGKLFF
TRBJ2-1	.	TRBD1	TRBV9	TGTGCCAGCAGCCCGTGGGGTGCTACAGGGGACGAGCAGTTCTTC	CASSPWGATGDEQFF
TRBJ1-6	.	TRBD1	TRBV6-2/TRBV6-3	TGTGCCAGCAGCCCGGGACAGGGAGTTTCACCCCTCCACTTT	CASSPGQGVSPLHF
TRBJ1-1	.	TRBD1	TRBV5-6	TGTGCCAGCAGCTTGGGGACAGGGGGCACTGAAGCTTTCTTT	CASSLGTGGTEAFF
TRBJ2-1	.	.	TRBV5-4	TGTGCCAGCAGCGGAGGGGGGGTCTCCTACAATGAGCAGTTCTTC	CASSGGGVSYNEQFF
TRBJ1-2	.	TRBD1	TRBV20-1	TGCTTGCCGGGACAGGGATATGGCTACACCTTC	CLPGQGYGYTF
TRBJ2-3	.	TRBD2	TRBV5-6	TGTGCCAGCAGCTTCGGGGACCGACTAGCGGGTACGCAGTATTTT	CASSFGDRLAGTQYF
TRBJ2-2	.	TRBD2	TRBV7-2	TGTGCCAGCAGCTTGGGGGGACTAGGGCGGCACCGGGAGCTGTTTTTT	CASSLGGLGRHRELFF
TRBJ1-3	.	.	TRBV19	TGTGCCAGTAGTACCAATCCAGGGGCCGGAAACACCATATATTTT	CASSTNPGAGNTIYF
TRBJ2-3	.	TRBD2	TRBV4-2	TGTGCCAGCAGCCAAGATTTAGCGGGGTCCGGCACAGATACGCAGTATTTT	CASSQDLAGSGTDTQYF
TRBJ2-7	.	.	TRBV5-5	TGTGCCAGCAGCACCCGACAGGAGTCCTACGAGCAGTACTTC	CASSTRQESYEQYF
TRBJ2-7	.	TRBD1	TRBV6-5	TGTGCCAGCAGTTACGACAAGGACAGGGACTACGAGCAGTACTTC	CASSYDKDRDYEQYF